This paragraph covers one TCR beta chain sequence. This sample stems from a study of blood T cell repertoires in COVID-19. Whole-study context: Samples taken during acute and convalescent COVID-19 were collected in the United States, Italy and Spain.

Sequencing used immunoSEQ multiplex PCR; TCRdb keeps in-frame clones, though not all of them. The sample has about 230,000 clones; 70% to 90% are singletons. This receptor was taken from a man between 18 and 35 years old who had recovered from COVID-19. Material for sequencing was PBMCs or T cells enriched from blood (not recorded which).

The chain's CDR3 is CASRRAEPYEQYF. The CDR3, as DNA: TGTGCCAGCAGGCGGGCGGAGCCCTACGAGCAGTACTTC. This rearrangement joins TRBV6-5 to TRBJ2-7, with D possibly matching TRBD2 (5 bases). The CDR3 runs to 13 residues. The V and J ends lost 6 bases and 2 bases respectively, with 11 bases between them. Germline CDR1 is MNHEY and CDR2 is SVGAGI.